A selection of T cell receptor beta chains follows, all from one sample in a study of T cell responses to AZD1222 COVID-19 vaccine. Only in-frame clones appear in the TCRdb table, and some are missing; sequencing was by immunoSEQ multiplex PCR. The sample holds about 89,000 clones; about 82% are singletons and the top ten take around 5.9%. The starting material was peripheral blood, obtained 28 days after the second AZD1222 dose. These receptors were collected from an adult who received the AZD1222 COVID-19 vaccine. Both conserved end residues are part of each CDR3. The D gene is left open where the match is weak. Rows give clone size only sometimes, using once, few, many, or a class for an expanded clone.

CASSPGWANYGYTF TGTGCCAGCAGCCCCGGGTGGGCTAACTATGGCTACACCTTC TRBV9 - - TRBJ1-2
CASSFGGRGSYEQYF TGTGCCAGCAGTTTCGGGGGGAGGGGCTCCTACGAGCAGTACTTC TRBV27 few TRBD2 TRBJ2-7
CASSAPRGSAKNIQYF TGTGCCAGCAGCGCCCCCAGGGGGAGCGCCAAAAACATTCAGTACTTC TRBV7-2 - TRBD1 TRBJ2-4
CASSPGTSTGIGEQYF TGTGCCAGCAGCCCGGGGACTAGCACGGGCATCGGCGAGCAGTACTTC TRBV7-3 - TRBD2 TRBJ2-7
CASSPPLAGGYTF TGTGCCAGCTCACCTCCCTTGGCGGGGGGCTACACCTTC TRBV18 - - TRBJ1-2
CASTKLNGGLGNTGELFF TGTGCCAGCACTAAACTGAACGGGGGGCTAGGTAACACCGGGGAGCTGTTTTTT TRBV7-6 - - TRBJ2-2
CASSLARPVTGELFF TGTGCCAGCAGCTTAGCGCGTCCGGTCACCGGGGAGCTGTTTTTT TRBV7-6 - - TRBJ2-2
CASSQVNIYLNTGELFF TGCGCCAGCAGCCAAGTCAACATTTACCTGAACACCGGGGAGCTGTTTTTT TRBV4-1 - - TRBJ2-2
CASSFGQLSGNTIYF TGTGCCAGCAGTTTCGGCCAACTCTCTGGAAACACCATATATTTT TRBV6-2/TRBV6-3 - - TRBJ1-3
CATTRDPNTEAFF TGTGCCACCACCAGGGACCCGAACACTGAAGCTTTCTTT TRBV18 - - TRBJ1-1
CASSEYSGNEQFF TGTGCCAGCAGTGAATATTCCGGGAATGAGCAGTTCTTC TRBV2 - - TRBJ2-1
CASSLASRFQSSYTF TGTGCCAGCAGCTTGGCCTCTCGGTTCCAGTCTAGCTACACCTTC TRBV5-4 - - TRBJ1-2
CASRGQEGYNEQFF TGTGCCAGCAGGGGACAGGAGGGTTACAATGAGCAGTTCTTC TRBV6-5 once TRBD1 TRBJ2-1
CASTSQRWDTQYF TGTGCCAGTACCTCACAGCGGTGGGATACGCAGTATTTT TRBV19 - - TRBJ2-3
CASSPKEQGSAGDTIYF TGCGCCAGCAGCCCCAAGGAACAGGGAAGTGCTGGAGACACCATATATTTT TRBV5-1 once - TRBJ1-3
CASSLCCAGSRFNQPQHF TGTGCCAGCAGTTTATGCTGTGCGGGAAGCAGGTTCAATCAGCCCCAGCATTTT TRBV28 - - TRBJ1-5
CASSSGGGTGNTIYF TGTGCCAGCAGCTCCGGTGGCGGGACTGGAAACACCATATATTTT TRBV7-9 - - TRBJ1-3
CASSYSRGGVETQYF TGTGCCAGCAGTTACTCGAGGGGGGGTGTAGAGACCCAGTACTTC TRBV6-2/TRBV6-3 - - TRBJ2-5
CASSRDSSYEQYF TGTGCCAGTTCCAGGGACTCCTCCTACGAGCAGTACTTC TRBV19 - - TRBJ2-7
CASSLSSLEQYF TGCGCCAGCAGCTTGAGTAGCCTCGAGCAGTACTTC TRBV5-1 - - TRBJ2-7
CASSATGTGNGETQYF TGTGCCAGCAGCGCCACCGGGACAGGGAATGGGGAGACCCAGTACTTC TRBV9 - TRBD1 TRBJ2-5
CASSPDEGGLAFF TGTGCCAGCTCACCGGATGAAGGGGGTCTGGCTTTCTTT TRBV18 - - TRBJ1-1
CASIGLADTQYF TGTGCCAGCATAGGGCTTGCAGATACGCAGTATTTT TRBV28 - - TRBJ2-3
CSVVPRDRAMNTEAFF TGCAGCGTTGTACCCAGGGACAGGGCAATGAACACTGAAGCTTTCTTT TRBV29-1 - TRBD1 TRBJ1-1
CASSLATGEKLFF TGTGCCAGCAGCTTGGCAACGGGGGAAAAACTGTTTTTT TRBV5-5 - - TRBJ1-4
CASSQIQGGTGELFF TGTGCCAGCAGCCAGATACAGGGGGGCACCGGGGAGCTGTTTTTT TRBV7-8 - TRBD1 TRBJ2-2
CASSPGAVSTDTQYF TGCGCCAGCAGCCCCGGGGCGGTTAGCACAGATACGCAGTATTTT TRBV5-1 - - TRBJ2-3
CASILRTEAFF TGTGCCAGCATCCTCAGGACTGAAGCTTTCTTT TRBV12-3/TRBV12-4 - - TRBJ1-1
CASSLTEIYEQYF TGCGCCAGCAGCCTGACGGAGATTTACGAGCAGTACTTC TRBV4-1 - - TRBJ2-7
CASSYPGSPKEVQYF TGTGCCAGCAGCTATCCAGGGTCCCCCAAAGAGGTCCAGTACTTC TRBV7-2 - - TRBJ2-5
CASSQGGTGRGETQYF TGTGCCAGCAGCCAAGGAGGGACAGGGCGAGGGGAGACCCAGTACTTC TRBV4-2 few TRBD1 TRBJ2-5
CASSLQGAGNTIYF TGCGCCAGCAGCTTACAGGGGGCAGGAAACACCATATATTTT TRBV5-1 - TRBD1 TRBJ1-3
CASSPGRTSTDTQYF TGTGCCAGCTCACCGGGGAGAACTAGCACAGATACGCAGTATTTT TRBV18 - - TRBJ2-3
CASSPRDRTSYEQYF TGTGCCAGCAGCCCACGAGACCGGACCTCCTACGAGCAGTACTTC TRBV7-8 - - TRBJ2-7
CASRRTALSPLHF TGTGCCAGCCGCCGGACAGCCCTTTCACCCCTCCACTTT TRBV28 - - TRBJ1-6
CASSPGTSRDEQFF TGTGCCAGCAGCCCCGGCACGAGTAGAGATGAGCAGTTCTTC TRBV7-2 - - TRBJ2-1
CASGLENTGELFF TGTGCTAGTGGTCTGGAGAACACCGGGGAGCTGTTTTTT TRBV12-5 - - TRBJ2-2
CASSLETSGSYNEQFF TGTGCCAGCAGCTTAGAGACTAGCGGTTCTTACAATGAGCAGTTCTTC TRBV7-9 - TRBD2 TRBJ2-1
CASSPRASSYEQYF TGTGCCAGCTCACCACGGGCCAGCTCCTACGAGCAGTACTTC TRBV18 - - TRBJ2-7
CASSRGGTALNQPQHF TGTGCCAGCAGCCGAGGGGGGACAGCATTAAATCAGCCCCAGCATTTT TRBV7-9 - TRBD1 TRBJ1-5
CASSYTGGDTQYF TGTGCCAGCAGCTACACAGGGGGTGATACGCAGTATTTT TRBV5-4 - TRBD1 TRBJ2-3
CASSLGLLATHGTDTQYF TGTGCCAGCAGCTTAGGACTTCTGGCGACCCACGGCACAGATACGCAGTATTTT TRBV7-8 - - TRBJ2-3
CASSLVGGSPLHF TGTGCCAGCAGCTTAGTAGGGGGGTCACCCCTCCACTTT TRBV7-2 once - TRBJ1-6
CASSLPGVWSTEAFF TGTGCCAGCAGTTTGCCAGGGGTATGGAGCACTGAAGCTTTCTTT TRBV28 - - TRBJ1-1
CASSTGTEYEQYF TGCGCCAGCAGCACAGGGACAGAGTACGAGCAGTACTTC TRBV5-1 - TRBD1 TRBJ2-7
CASSFSTSGVPTDTQYF TGTGCCAGCAGCTTTTCCACTAGCGGGGTACCCACAGATACGCAGTATTTT TRBV6-2/TRBV6-3 - TRBD2 TRBJ2-3
CASSREAPAGNTGELFF TGTGCCAGCAGCCGCGAGGCCCCAGCGGGCAACACCGGGGAGCTGTTTTTT TRBV4-2 - - TRBJ2-2
CASSGTSGSRELFF TGTGCCAGCAGCGGGACTAGCGGGAGCCGGGAGCTGTTTTTT TRBV6-2/TRBV6-3 - TRBD2 TRBJ2-2
CASRWDTEAFF TGTGCCAGCAGGTGGGACACTGAAGCTTTCTTT TRBV2 - - TRBJ1-1
CASSYRGQGGNTEAFF TGTGCCAGCAGTTATAGAGGGCAGGGGGGGAACACTGAAGCTTTCTTT TRBV6-5 - TRBD1 TRBJ1-1
CASTAVGSLGEKLFF TGCGCCAGCACCGCGGTGGGCTCTCTGGGGGAAAAACTGTTTTTT TRBV5-1 few - TRBJ1-4
CASVGLAGADTQYF TGTGCCAGTGTTGGACTAGCGGGAGCAGATACGCAGTATTTT TRBV19 few TRBD2 TRBJ2-3
CASSHAEGLEQFF TGCGCCAGCAGCCATGCGGAGGGGCTTGAGCAGTTCTTC TRBV5-1 - - TRBJ2-1
CAWSVMGAARNQPQHF TGTGCCTGGAGTGTAATGGGGGCCGCTCGAAATCAGCCCCAGCATTTT TRBV30 few - TRBJ1-5
CASSGTGGPYGGYTF TGTGCCAGCAGTGGTACAGGGGGCCCATACGGCGGCTACACCTTC TRBV2 few TRBD1 TRBJ1-2